Listed below are T cell receptor beta chains from one sample, sequenced in a study of T cells in Graves' hyperthyroidism and ophthalmopathy. TCRdb called the multiplex PCR reads again in MiXCR, with one record for every CDR3 protein. The sample includes about 400,000 distinct CDR3 sequences, approximately 14% of them seen just once. The sample comprised blood. The origin of the receptors is a woman aged 18-35 years with Graves' hyperthyroidism that later progressed to Graves' ophthalmopathy. CDR3s include the opening cysteine and the closing phenylalanine or tryptophan. D genes are given only for firm matches. Where a row states a size, it is once, few, many or the class of an expanded clone; other rows omit it.

.	TRBV4-1	.	TRBJ2-7	TGCGCCAGCAGACAAGGGGCAGGGCGCTACGAGCAGTACTTC	CASRQGAGRYEQYF
many	TRBV12-3/TRBV12-4	.	TRBJ2-3	TGTGCCAGCAGTTTATCCCTAGCGCCAGATACGCAGTATTTT	CASSLSLAPDTQYF
many	TRBV7-2	.	TRBJ1-3	TGTGCCAGCAGCCTTGGTGGTACCGGAAACACCATATATTTT	CASSLGGTGNTIYF
few	TRBV27	TRBD2	TRBJ2-7	TGTGCCAGCAGAAGGGGAGGGACCTACGAGCAGTACTTC	CASRRGGTYEQYF
few	TRBV20-1	.	TRBJ2-1	TGCAGTGCTAGAGGGGCCCCCAGGGGTGAGCAGTTCTTC	CSARGAPRGEQFF
many	TRBV7-6	.	TRBJ2-7	TGTGCCAGCAGCTTAGGAGCAGGGGGGCCCTACGAGCAGTACTTC	CASSLGAGGPYEQYF
many	TRBV5-1	.	TRBJ2-7	TGCGCCAGCAGCTGGGAGCCCACCTACGAGCAGTACTTC	CASSWEPTYEQYF
.	TRBV12-5	TRBD2	TRBJ2-1	TGTGCTAGTGGTCCCGGGACTAGCGCTCACAATGAGCAGTTCTTC	CASGPGTSAHNEQFF
many	TRBV28	.	TRBJ1-5	TGTGCCAGCAGTAATGGTAAAGGGTTTTATCAGCCCCAGCATTTT	CASSNGKGFYQPQHF
many	TRBV18	.	TRBJ2-1	TGTGCCAGCTCACCGAGGGGAGACGCGGACAATGAGCAGTTCTTC	CASSPRGDADNEQFF
few	TRBV7-3	.	TRBJ2-7	TGTGCCAGCAGCCCAACCACGAACGGACGATACGAGCAGTACTTC	CASSPTTNGRYEQYF
.	TRBV14	.	TRBJ1-1	TGTGCCAGCAGCCAAGAACTCTGGGATGCGGCTTTCTTT	CASSQELWDAAFF
.	TRBV20-1	TRBD1	TRBJ2-3	TGCAGTGCTAGTTCCGGGGACAGGGTGGAAACAGATACGCAGTATTTT	CSASSGDRVETDTQYF
many	TRBV6-9	.	TRBJ2-7	TGTGCCAGCAGTTACCCCGCCACCGGGACTCCACTGAGAGAGCAGTACTTC	CASSYPATGTPLREQYF
many	TRBV28	TRBD2	TRBJ2-3	TGTGCCAGCGACATAGCGGGAGGGTCAGATACGCAGTATTTT	CASDIAGGSDTQYF
many	TRBV12-3/TRBV12-4	.	TRBJ2-7	TGTGCCACCTCGCGGGACAGAGCCTACGAGCAGTACTTC	CATSRDRAYEQYF
many	TRBV5-1	TRBD1	TRBJ2-7	TGCGCCAGCAGCTTGGCCCTGACAGGGGGCGCGGGGGAGCAGTACTTC	CASSLALTGGAGEQYF
many	TRBV20-1	TRBD1	TRBJ1-2	TGCAGTGCTAGAGATAGGACAGGGCTGGGCTACACCTTC	CSARDRTGLGYTF
.	TRBV19	.	TRBJ1-1	TGTGCCAGTAGTATAAAGTGGGTCCAGGGGAACACTGAAGCTTTCTTT	CASSIKWVQGNTEAFF
few	TRBV6-2/TRBV6-3	.	TRBJ2-2	TGTGCCAGCAGTTACGGGCGCGGGTCGAACACCGGGGAGCTGTTTTTT	CASSYGRGSNTGELFF
.	TRBV13	.	TRBJ1-4	TGTGCCAGCAGCCGGAAGTTTTCTGGTGAAAAACTGTTTTTT	CASSRKFSGEKLFF
many	TRBV12-3/TRBV12-4	.	TRBJ1-1	TGTGCCAGCAGTTTTGGCGGACACCTGGAAGCTTTCTTT	CASSFGGHLEAFF
.	TRBV7-9	TRBD2	TRBJ2-1	TGTGCCAGCAGCTCCTGGACTAGCGGGAGGGCCCCCTACAATGAGCAGTTCTTC	CASSSWTSGRAPYNEQFF
few	TRBV12-3/TRBV12-4	.	TRBJ1-5	TGTGCCAGCAGTTTATCCACCCTCAATCAGCCCCAGCATTTT	CASSLSTLNQPQHF
.	TRBV2	TRBD2	TRBJ2-7	TGTGCCAGCGTTGGACTAGCGGGAGTTTTAGAACAGTACTTC	CASVGLAGVLEQYF